The following is a TCR beta chain sequence with its context. The antigen is undetermined. Profiling relied on immunoSEQ multiplex PCR, and the TCRdb table lists in-frame clones only, not all of them. The sample records roughly 41,000 clones, about 88% being singletons. This entry belongs to a study of OX40 agonist ivuxolimab in advanced cancers. Overall study context: Males comprised 75% to 90% of the group, whose mean age was about 62 years (range roughly 20 to 90). Whole-study findings and limits: At doses 0.1 to 3.0 mg/kg, CD4+ and CD8+ clones expanded. Compared with CD4+, CD8+ T cells on average had more expanded clones.

The specimen comprised CD4+ or CD8+ T cells sorted from blood, sampled in a trial of the OX40 agonist ivuxolimab. The source of this sequence is an adult with an advanced solid tumor such as melanoma, head and neck, liver or kidney cancer.

The DNA for the CDR3 is TGTGCCGTCGGGCCTACCTACGAGCAGTACTTC. Translated, it gives CAVGPTYEQYF. The genes are TRBV10-3 and TRBJ2-7; D remains ambiguous. From germline, CDR1 is ENHRY and CDR2 SYGVKD. Trimming took off 11 bases at V and 2 bases at J, with 10 bases between the two ends. The CDR3 has 11 amino acids.